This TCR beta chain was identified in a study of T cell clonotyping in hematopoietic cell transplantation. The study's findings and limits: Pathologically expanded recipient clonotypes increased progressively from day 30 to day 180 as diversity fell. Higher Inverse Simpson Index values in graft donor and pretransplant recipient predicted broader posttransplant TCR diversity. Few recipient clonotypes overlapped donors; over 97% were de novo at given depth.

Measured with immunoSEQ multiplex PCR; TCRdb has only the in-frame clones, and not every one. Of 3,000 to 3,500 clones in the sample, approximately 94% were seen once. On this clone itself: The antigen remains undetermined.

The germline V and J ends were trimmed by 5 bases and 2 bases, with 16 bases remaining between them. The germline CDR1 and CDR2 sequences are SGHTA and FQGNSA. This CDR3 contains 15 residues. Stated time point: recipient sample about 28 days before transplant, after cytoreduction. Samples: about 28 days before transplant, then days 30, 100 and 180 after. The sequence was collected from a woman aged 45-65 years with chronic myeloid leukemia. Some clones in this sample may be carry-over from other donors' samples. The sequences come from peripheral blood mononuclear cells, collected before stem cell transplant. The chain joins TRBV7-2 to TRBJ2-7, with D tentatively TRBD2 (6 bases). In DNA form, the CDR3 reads TGTGCCAGCAGCCTGCGACTGGCGGGGACCTACGAGCAGTACTTC. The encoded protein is CASSLRLAGTYEQYF.